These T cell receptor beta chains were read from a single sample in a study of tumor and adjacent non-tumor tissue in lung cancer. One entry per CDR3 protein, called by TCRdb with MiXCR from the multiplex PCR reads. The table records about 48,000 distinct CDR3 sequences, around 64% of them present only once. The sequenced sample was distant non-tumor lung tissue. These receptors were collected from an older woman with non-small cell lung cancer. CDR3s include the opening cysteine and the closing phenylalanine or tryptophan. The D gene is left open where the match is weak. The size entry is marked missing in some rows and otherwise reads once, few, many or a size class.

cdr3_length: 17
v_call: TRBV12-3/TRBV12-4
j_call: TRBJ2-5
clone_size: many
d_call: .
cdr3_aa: CASSLLPGTVVGETQYF
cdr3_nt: TGTGCCAGCAGTTTACTCCCCGGGACTGTCGTCGGAGAGACCCAGTACTTC

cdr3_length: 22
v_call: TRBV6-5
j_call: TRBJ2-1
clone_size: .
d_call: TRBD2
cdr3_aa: CASSQDHPGGLTGVVGDNEQFF
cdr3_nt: TGTGCCAGCAGTCAAGATCATCCCGGGGGACTAACCGGAGTAGTAGGCGACAATGAGCAGTTCTTC

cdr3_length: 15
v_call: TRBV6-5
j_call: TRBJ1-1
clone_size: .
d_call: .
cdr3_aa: CAGSYSRGRAAEAFF
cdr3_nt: TGTGCCGGCAGTTACTCGCGTGGGCGCGCGGCTGAAGCTTTCTTT

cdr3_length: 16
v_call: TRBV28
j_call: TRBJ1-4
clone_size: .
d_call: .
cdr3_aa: CARRYTTPATNEKLFF
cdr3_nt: TGTGCCAGGAGATATACGACGCCCGCAACTAATGAAAAACTGTTTTTT

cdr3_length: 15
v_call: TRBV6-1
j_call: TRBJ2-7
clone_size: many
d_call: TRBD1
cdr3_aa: CASRPPETGGYEQYF
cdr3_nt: TGTGCCAGCAGGCCCCCCGAGACAGGGGGTTACGAGCAGTACTTC

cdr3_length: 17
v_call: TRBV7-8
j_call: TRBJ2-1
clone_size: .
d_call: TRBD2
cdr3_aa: CASSSSRSGRFYGEHFF
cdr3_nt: TGTGCCAGTAGCTCTAGCCGGAGCGGGAGGTTTTACGGCGAGCACTTCTTC

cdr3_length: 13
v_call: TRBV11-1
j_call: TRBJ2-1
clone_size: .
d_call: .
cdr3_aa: CANSPGSVGEQFF
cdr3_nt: TGTGCCAACAGCCCTGGATCCGTCGGTGAGCAGTTCTTC

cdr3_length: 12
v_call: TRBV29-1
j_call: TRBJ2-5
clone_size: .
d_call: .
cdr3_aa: CSADKGGETQYF
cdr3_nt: TGCAGCGCTGACAAAGGGGGGGAGACCCAGTACTTC

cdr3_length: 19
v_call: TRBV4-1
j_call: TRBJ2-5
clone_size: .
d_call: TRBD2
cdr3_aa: CASSHPELAGGPGRETQYF
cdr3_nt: TGCGCCAGCAGCCATCCGGAACTAGCGGGAGGGCCGGGGCGAGAGACCCAGTACTTC

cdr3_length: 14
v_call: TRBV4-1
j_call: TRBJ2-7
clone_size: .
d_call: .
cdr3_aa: CASSKGRRDYEQYF
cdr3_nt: TGCGCCAGCAGCAAGGGCAGGAGGGACTACGAGCAGTACTTC

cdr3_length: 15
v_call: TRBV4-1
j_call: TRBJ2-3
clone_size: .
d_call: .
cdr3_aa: CVSSQEERRADMQYF
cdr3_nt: TGCGTCAGCAGCCAAGAGGAGCGGAGGGCAGATATGCAGTATTTT

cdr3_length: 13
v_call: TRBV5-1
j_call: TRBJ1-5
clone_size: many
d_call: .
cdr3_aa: CASSLDLNQPQHF
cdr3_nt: TGCGCCAGCAGCTTGGATCTAAATCAGCCCCAGCATTTT

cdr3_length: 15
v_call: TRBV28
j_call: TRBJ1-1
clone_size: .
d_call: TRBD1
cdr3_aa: CASSFWDSHNTEAFF
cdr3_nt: TGTGCCAGCAGTTTCTGGGACAGTCATAACACTGAAGCTTTCTTT

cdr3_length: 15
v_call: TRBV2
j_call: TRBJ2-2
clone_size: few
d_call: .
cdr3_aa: CASSEFGSNTGELFF
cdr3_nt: TGTGCCAGCAGTGAATTCGGCAGCAACACCGGGGAGCTGTTTTTT

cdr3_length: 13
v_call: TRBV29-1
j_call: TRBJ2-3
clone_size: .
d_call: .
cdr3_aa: CSLDRPWGDTQYF
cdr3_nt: TGCAGCCTTGATAGACCATGGGGAGATACGCAGTATTTT

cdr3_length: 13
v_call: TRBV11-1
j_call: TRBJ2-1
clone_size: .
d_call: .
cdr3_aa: CTNSPGPVGEQLF
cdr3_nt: TGTACCAACAGCCCGGGACCCGTCGGTGAGCAGCTCTTC

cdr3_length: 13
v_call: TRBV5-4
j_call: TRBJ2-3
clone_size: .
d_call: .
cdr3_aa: CANSFTPRGTQYF
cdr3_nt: TGTGCCAACAGCTTTACCCCGAGGGGTACGCAGTATTTT

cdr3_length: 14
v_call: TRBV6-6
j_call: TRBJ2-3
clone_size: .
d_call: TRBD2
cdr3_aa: CASSCGTRTDTRYF
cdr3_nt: TGTGCCAGCAGTTGTGGGACTAGGACAGATACGCGGTATTTT

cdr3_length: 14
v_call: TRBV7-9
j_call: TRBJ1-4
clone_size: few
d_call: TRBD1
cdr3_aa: CASSLTGGNEKLFF
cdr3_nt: TGTGCCAGCAGCCTTACAGGGGGCAACGAAAAACTGTTTTTT

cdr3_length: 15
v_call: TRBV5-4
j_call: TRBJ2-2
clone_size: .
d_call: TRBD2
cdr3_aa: CASSSGTSNTGELFF
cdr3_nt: TGTGCCAGCAGCTCCGGGACTAGCAACACCGGGGAGCTGTTTTTT

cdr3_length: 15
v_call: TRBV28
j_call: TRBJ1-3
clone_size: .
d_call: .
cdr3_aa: CASSSPRASGNTIYF
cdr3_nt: TGTGCCAGCAGTTCCCCGAGGGCTTCCGGAAACACCATATATTTT

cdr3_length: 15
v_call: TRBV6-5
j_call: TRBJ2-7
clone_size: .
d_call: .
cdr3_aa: CASSYSIRQGHEQYF
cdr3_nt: TGTGCCAGCAGTTACTCGATCCGCCAGGGCCACGAACAGTACTTT

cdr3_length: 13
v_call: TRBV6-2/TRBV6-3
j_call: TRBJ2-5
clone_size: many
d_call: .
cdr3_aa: CASSYLVEETQYF
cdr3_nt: TGTGCCAGCAGTTACTTGGTCGAGGAGACCCAGTACTTC

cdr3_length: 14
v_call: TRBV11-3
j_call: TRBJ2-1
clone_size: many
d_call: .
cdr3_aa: CASSLSITLPEQFF
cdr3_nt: TGTGCCAGCAGCTTATCGATTACCCTTCCGGAGCAGTTCTTC

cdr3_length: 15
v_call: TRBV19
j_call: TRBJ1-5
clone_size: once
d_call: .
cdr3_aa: CSSSKGQDGNQPQHF
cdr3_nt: TGTTCCAGTAGTAAAGGGCAGGATGGCAATCAGCCCCAGCATTTT

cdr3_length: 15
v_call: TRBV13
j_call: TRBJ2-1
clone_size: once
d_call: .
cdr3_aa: CANSLGYYSHSEQFF
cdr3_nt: TGTGCCAACAGCTTAGGATACTACTCTCACAGTGAGCAGTTCTTC

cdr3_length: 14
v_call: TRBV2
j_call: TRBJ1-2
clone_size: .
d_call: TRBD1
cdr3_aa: CAYSTGGADYGYTF
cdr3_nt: TGTGCCTACAGTACAGGGGGCGCTGACTATGGCTACACCTTC

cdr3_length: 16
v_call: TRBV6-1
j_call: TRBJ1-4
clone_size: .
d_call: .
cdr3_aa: CDGSEYRAEPNEKLLF
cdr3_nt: TGTGACGGCAGTGAATATCGGGCGGAACCCAATGAAAAACTGTTATTT

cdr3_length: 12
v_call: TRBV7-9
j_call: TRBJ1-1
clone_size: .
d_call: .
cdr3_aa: CASSLGVAEAFF
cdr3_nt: TGTGCCAGCAGCTTAGGGGTCGCTGAAGCTTTCTTT

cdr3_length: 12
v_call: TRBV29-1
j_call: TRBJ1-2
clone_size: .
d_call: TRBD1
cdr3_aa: CDVDAGGHGYTF
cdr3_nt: TGCGACGTTGACGCAGGGGGCCATGGCTACACCTTC

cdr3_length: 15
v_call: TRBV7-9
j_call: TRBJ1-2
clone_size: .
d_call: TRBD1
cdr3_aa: CASSSTGVATYGYTF
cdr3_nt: TGTGCCAGCAGCTCAACAGGGGTCGCCACCTATGGCTACACCTTC

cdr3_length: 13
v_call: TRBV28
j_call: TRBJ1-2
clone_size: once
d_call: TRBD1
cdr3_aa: CTSSPGDSYGYTF
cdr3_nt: TGTACCAGCAGTCCCGGGGACAGCTATGGCTACACCTTC

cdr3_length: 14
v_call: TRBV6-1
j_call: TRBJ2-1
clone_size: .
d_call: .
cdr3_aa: CASTDRTLYNEQFF
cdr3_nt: TGTGCCAGCACTGACAGGACTCTATACAATGAGCAGTTCTTT

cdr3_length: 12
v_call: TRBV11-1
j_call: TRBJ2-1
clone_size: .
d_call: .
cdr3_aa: CTSSLLGTTSRF
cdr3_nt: TGTACCAGCAGCTTACTAGGAACCACATCACGGTTC

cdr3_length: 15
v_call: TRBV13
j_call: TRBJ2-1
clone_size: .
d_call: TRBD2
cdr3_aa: CASSPWREGDNEQFF
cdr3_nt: TGTGCCAGCAGCCCTTGGCGGGAGGGGGACAATGAGCAGTTCTTC

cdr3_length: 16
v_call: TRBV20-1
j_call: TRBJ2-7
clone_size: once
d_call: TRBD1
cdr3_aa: CSARDSGQAKNFEQYF
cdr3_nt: TGCAGTGCTAGAGATTCTGGACAGGCGAAAAACTTCGAGCAGTACTTC

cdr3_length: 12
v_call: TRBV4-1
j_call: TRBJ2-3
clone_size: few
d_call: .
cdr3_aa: CASSRVGSGAYF
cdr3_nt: .

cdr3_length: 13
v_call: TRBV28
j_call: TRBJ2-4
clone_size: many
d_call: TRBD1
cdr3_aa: CASSSLGQNIQYF
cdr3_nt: TGTGCCAGCAGCAGTTTGGGACAGAACATTCAGTACTTC

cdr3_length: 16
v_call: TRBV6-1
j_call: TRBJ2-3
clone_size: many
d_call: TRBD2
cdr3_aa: CASRRASGEQADTQYF
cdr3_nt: TGTGCCAGCAGAAGGGCTAGCGGAGAACAGGCAGATACGCAGTATTTT

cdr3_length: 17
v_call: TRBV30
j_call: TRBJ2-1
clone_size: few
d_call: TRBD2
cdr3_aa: CAWSATRLAASYNEQFF
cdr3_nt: TGTGCCTGGAGTGCCACCCGACTAGCGGCTTCCTACAATGAGCAGTTCTTC

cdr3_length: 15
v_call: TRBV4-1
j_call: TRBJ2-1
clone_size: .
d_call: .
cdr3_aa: CATRMGRGTYNEQFF
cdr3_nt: TGCGCCACCAGAATGGGGCGGGGAACCTACAATGAGCAGTTCTTC

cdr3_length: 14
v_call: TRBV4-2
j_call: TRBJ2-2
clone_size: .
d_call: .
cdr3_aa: CASSQQGNTGELFF
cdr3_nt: TGCGCCAGCAGCCAACAGGGGAACACCGGGGAGCTGTTTTTT

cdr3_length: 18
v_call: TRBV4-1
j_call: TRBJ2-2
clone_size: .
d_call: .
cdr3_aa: CTSSQEWGGPFSTGELFF
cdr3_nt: TGCACCAGCAGCCAAGAATGGGGCGGGCCCTTCAGCACAGGGGAGCTGTTTTTT

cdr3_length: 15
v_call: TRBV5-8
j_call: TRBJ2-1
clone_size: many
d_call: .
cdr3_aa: CASSSWGREYNEQFF
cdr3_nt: TGTGCCAGCAGCTCCTGGGGTAGGGAATACAATGAGCAGTTCTTC

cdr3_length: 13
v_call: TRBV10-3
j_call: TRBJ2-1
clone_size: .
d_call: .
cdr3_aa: CAISVQNFHEQFF
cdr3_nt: TGTGCCATCAGTGTTCAGAATTTCCACGAGCAGTTCTTC

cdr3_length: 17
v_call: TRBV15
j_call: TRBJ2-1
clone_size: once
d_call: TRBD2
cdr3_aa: CATSREVPAGPGWEQFF
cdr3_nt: TGTGCCACCAGCAGAGAGGTGCCAGCGGGGCCGGGGTGGGAGCAGTTCTTC

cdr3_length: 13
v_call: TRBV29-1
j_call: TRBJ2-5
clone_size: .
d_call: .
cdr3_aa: CSVEDGAGKTQYF
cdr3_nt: TGCAGCGTCGAGGACGGTGCCGGGAAGACCCAGTACTTC

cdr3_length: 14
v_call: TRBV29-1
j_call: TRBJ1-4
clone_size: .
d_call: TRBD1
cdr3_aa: CSVGQGGTNEKESF
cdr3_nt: TGCAGCGTCGGACAGGGGGGGACTAATGAAAAAGAGTCTTTT

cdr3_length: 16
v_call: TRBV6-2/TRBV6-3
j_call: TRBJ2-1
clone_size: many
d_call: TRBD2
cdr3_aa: CASSPKTSGRIYEQFF
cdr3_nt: TGTGCCAGCAGTCCAAAGACTAGCGGGAGAATATATGAGCAGTTCTTC

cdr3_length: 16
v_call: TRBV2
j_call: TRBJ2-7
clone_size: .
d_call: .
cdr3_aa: CASSGIDTSVSYEQYF
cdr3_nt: TGTGCCAGCAGCGGTATTGACACCAGCGTCTCCTACGAGCAGTACTTC

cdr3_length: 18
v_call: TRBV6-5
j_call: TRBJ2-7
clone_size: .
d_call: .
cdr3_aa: CASSQSVRCSKISYEKYF
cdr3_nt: TGTGCCAGCAGTCAGAGCGTAAGGTGCTCCAAGATCTCCTACGAGAAGTACTTC

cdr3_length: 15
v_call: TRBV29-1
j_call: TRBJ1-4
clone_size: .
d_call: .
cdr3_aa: CNVEDAGSVSEKLFF
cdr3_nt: TGCAACGTTGAAGACGCAGGGAGCGTATCTGAAAAACTGTTTTTT